The rows below give T cell receptor beta chains drawn from one sample of a study of blood T cell repertoires in COVID-19. Method: immunoSEQ multiplex PCR; TCRdb's copy keeps in-frame clones and lacks some. This sample carries roughly 100,000 clones, 70% to 80% of them seen once, and the ten largest clones take over 7.5%. Sequencing was performed on peripheral blood. These receptors originate from a man aged 55 to 69 with active or convalescent COVID-19. Each CDR3 is given with its conserved first and last residue. The order of the fields is CDR3 DNA, CDR3 protein, V gene, D gene, clone size, J gene. A D gene is named only where the DNA matches it firmly. Where a row states a size, it is once, few, many or the class of an expanded clone; other rows omit it.

cdr3_nt: TGTGCCACCAGTGATTCCCGGTACGGCAGGGGAAATGGCTACACCTTC; cdr3_aa: CATSDSRYGRGNGYTF; v_call: TRBV24-1; d_call: -; clone_size: -; j_call: TRBJ1-2
cdr3_nt: TGTGCCAGTACCGGACTAGCGGGAGGCCCAGATACGCAGTATTTT; cdr3_aa: CASTGLAGGPDTQYF; v_call: TRBV19; d_call: TRBD2; clone_size: -; j_call: TRBJ2-3
cdr3_nt: TGTGCCAGCAGTTACGAACGGGGCACAGATACGCAGTATTTT; cdr3_aa: CASSYERGTDTQYF; v_call: TRBV6-5; d_call: -; clone_size: -; j_call: TRBJ2-3
cdr3_nt: TGTGCCAGCCGGCCTAGCGGGGCAGGGGAGCAGTACTTC; cdr3_aa: CASRPSGAGEQYF; v_call: TRBV7-8; d_call: TRBD2; clone_size: -; j_call: TRBJ2-7
cdr3_nt: TGTGCCTGGAGTGTACATAGCTCGACCTCAAACATTCAGTACTTC; cdr3_aa: CAWSVHSSTSNIQYF; v_call: TRBV30; d_call: -; clone_size: -; j_call: TRBJ2-4
cdr3_nt: TGTGCCAGCAGGAGGTCCGGGGACACCGGGGAGCTGTTTTTT; cdr3_aa: CASRRSGDTGELFF; v_call: TRBV11-2; d_call: -; clone_size: few; j_call: TRBJ2-2
cdr3_nt: TGTGCCAGCAGCTCGGGAGATTGGGTTGCCGGAGAAGCTTTCTTT; cdr3_aa: CASSSGDWVAGEAFF; v_call: TRBV7-9; d_call: -; clone_size: -; j_call: TRBJ1-1
cdr3_nt: TGTGCCAGCAGCGTAGGTACAGGGGATGGCTACACCTTC; cdr3_aa: CASSVGTGDGYTF; v_call: TRBV9; d_call: TRBD1; clone_size: -; j_call: TRBJ1-2
cdr3_nt: TGTGCCAGCAGTTTAGTCGGCAGGGGGCAGGGTACTGAAGCTTTCTTT; cdr3_aa: CASSLVGRGQGTEAFF; v_call: TRBV27; d_call: TRBD1; clone_size: -; j_call: TRBJ1-1
cdr3_nt: TGTGCCAGCAGCTTAGGACAGGTTGGTGGCTACACCTTC; cdr3_aa: CASSLGQVGGYTF; v_call: TRBV7-8; d_call: -; clone_size: -; j_call: TRBJ1-2
cdr3_nt: TGTGCCAGCAGCCAATCAACCCAACAGATGCCCCAGCATTTT; cdr3_aa: CASSQSTQQMPQHF; v_call: TRBV16; d_call: -; clone_size: -; j_call: TRBJ1-5
cdr3_nt: TGTGCCAGCAGTAGAAAAAGGGGCACTGAAGCTTTCTTT; cdr3_aa: CASSRKRGTEAFF; v_call: TRBV12-3/TRBV12-4; d_call: -; clone_size: -; j_call: TRBJ1-1
cdr3_nt: TGTGCCAGCAGTGTCTACCAACGTCTCGGTCGGGAGACCCAGTACTTC; cdr3_aa: CASSVYQRLGRETQYF; v_call: TRBV25-1; d_call: -; clone_size: -; j_call: TRBJ2-5
cdr3_nt: TGCGCCAGCAGTCAATACGAGGGCGTGAACACTGAAGCTTTCTTT; cdr3_aa: CASSQYEGVNTEAFF; v_call: TRBV23-1; d_call: -; clone_size: -; j_call: TRBJ1-1
cdr3_nt: TGTGCCTGGGACATTTCAACTTGGGATACGCAGTATTTT; cdr3_aa: CAWDISTWDTQYF; v_call: TRBV30; d_call: -; clone_size: -; j_call: TRBJ2-3
cdr3_nt: TGTGCCAGCAGTGAAGGCAGGGGGCTTTATGGCTACACCTTC; cdr3_aa: CASSEGRGLYGYTF; v_call: TRBV6-1; d_call: TRBD1; clone_size: once; j_call: TRBJ1-2
cdr3_nt: TGTGCCAGCAGCGTAGGGCCGGGAGCGGGAGTAGGGACCGGGGAGCTGTTTTTT; cdr3_aa: CASSVGPGAGVGTGELFF; v_call: TRBV9; d_call: TRBD2; clone_size: -; j_call: TRBJ2-2
cdr3_nt: TGTGCCAGCAGCTTGGGGGGTGGCGGGCCACTTAACACCGGGGAGCTGTTTTTT; cdr3_aa: CASSLGGGGPLNTGELFF; v_call: TRBV5-4; d_call: -; clone_size: once; j_call: TRBJ2-2
cdr3_nt: TGTGCCAGCAGTAAGAGGCTAGAAGGGGACAATGAGCAGTTCTTC; cdr3_aa: CASSKRLEGDNEQFF; v_call: TRBV6-5; d_call: -; clone_size: -; j_call: TRBJ2-1
cdr3_nt: TGTGCCAGCAGCTTGGGCGGGAGGGCCGACACCGGGGAGCTGTTTTTT; cdr3_aa: CASSLGGRADTGELFF; v_call: TRBV5-4; d_call: TRBD2; clone_size: -; j_call: TRBJ2-2
cdr3_nt: TGTGCCAGCAGTTTAAGACGGGTGAACACTGAAGCTTTCTTT; cdr3_aa: CASSLRRVNTEAFF; v_call: TRBV28; d_call: -; clone_size: -; j_call: TRBJ1-1
cdr3_nt: TGTGCCAGCAGTTTTAATGGAAACACCATATATTTT; cdr3_aa: CASSFNGNTIYF; v_call: TRBV12-3/TRBV12-4; d_call: -; clone_size: -; j_call: TRBJ1-3
cdr3_nt: TGCGCCAGCAGCTTGGGACTAGCGGGAGGTTCCAACGAGCAGTACTTC; cdr3_aa: CASSLGLAGGSNEQYF; v_call: TRBV5-1; d_call: TRBD2; clone_size: -; j_call: TRBJ2-7
cdr3_nt: TGTGCCAGCAGCTCCCAAGCGGGAGTGACCTACAATGAGCAGTTCTTC; cdr3_aa: CASSSQAGVTYNEQFF; v_call: TRBV7-3; d_call: TRBD2; clone_size: once; j_call: TRBJ2-1
cdr3_nt: TGTGCCAGCAGTCTGACTAGCGGGACTCTCGAGCAGTACTTC; cdr3_aa: CASSLTSGTLEQYF; v_call: TRBV28; d_call: TRBD2; clone_size: -; j_call: TRBJ2-7
cdr3_nt: TGTGCCAGCAGTTATCGGACTGAAGCTTTCTTT; cdr3_aa: CASSYRTEAFF; v_call: TRBV7-9; d_call: -; clone_size: -; j_call: TRBJ1-1
cdr3_nt: TGTGCCACCAGTGGGGGCCCCCTTGACTTAAGCTCCTACAATGAGCAGTTCTTC; cdr3_aa: CATSGGPLDLSSYNEQFF; v_call: TRBV24-1; d_call: -; clone_size: -; j_call: TRBJ2-1
cdr3_nt: TGCGCCAGCAGCCCCCAGGACTTTAACTATGGCTACACCTTC; cdr3_aa: CASSPQDFNYGYTF; v_call: TRBV4-3; d_call: -; clone_size: -; j_call: TRBJ1-2
cdr3_nt: TGTGCCAGCAGCCAAGGTGAACTCGGGGGGCGGGAGACCCAGTACTTC; cdr3_aa: CASSQGELGGRETQYF; v_call: TRBV3-1/TRBV3-2; d_call: -; clone_size: -; j_call: TRBJ2-5
cdr3_nt: TGTGCCAGCAGTTCGTACAGGGGTGCTAATGAAAAACTGTTTTTT; cdr3_aa: CASSSYRGANEKLFF; v_call: TRBV27; d_call: TRBD1; clone_size: -; j_call: TRBJ1-4
cdr3_nt: TGTGCCAGCCCTTGGGGTCCTAGCGGATCCACAGATACGCAGTATTTT; cdr3_aa: CASPWGPSGSTDTQYF; v_call: TRBV27; d_call: TRBD2; clone_size: -; j_call: TRBJ2-3
cdr3_nt: TGTGCCAGCAGCTTAGGTCTAGGCCAAGGAAATGAAAAACTGTTTTTT; cdr3_aa: CASSLGLGQGNEKLFF; v_call: TRBV11-2; d_call: -; clone_size: -; j_call: TRBJ1-4